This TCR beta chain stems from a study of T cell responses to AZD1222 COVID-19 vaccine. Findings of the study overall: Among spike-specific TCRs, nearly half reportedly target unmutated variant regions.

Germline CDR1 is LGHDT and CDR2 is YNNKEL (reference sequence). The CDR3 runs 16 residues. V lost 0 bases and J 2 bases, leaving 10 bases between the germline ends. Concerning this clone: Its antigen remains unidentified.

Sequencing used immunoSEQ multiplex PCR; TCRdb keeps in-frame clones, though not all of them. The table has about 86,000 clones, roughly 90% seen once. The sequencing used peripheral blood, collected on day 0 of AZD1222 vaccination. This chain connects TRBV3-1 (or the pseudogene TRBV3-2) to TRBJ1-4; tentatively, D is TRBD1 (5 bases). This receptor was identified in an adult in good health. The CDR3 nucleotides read TGTGCCAGCAGCCAAGATGGGTCAGGGACTAATGAAAAACTGTTTTTT. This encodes CASSQDGSGTNEKLFF.